Below, 5 T cell receptor beta chains from the same sample are listed, as sequenced in a study of T-cell reconstitution after alpha-beta-depleted transplantation in children. As it was prepared, the TCRbeta library received unique molecular identifiers. In TCRdb, the PCR reads were re-called with MiXCR into one record per CDR3 protein. Counted here are approximately 500,000 distinct CDR3 sequences, 25% to 30% occurring once; the ten biggest clones make up 36%. The sample consisted of PBMCs, taken before TCRalphabeta/CD19-depleted stem cell transplant. The receptors derive from a boy younger than two with Wiskott-Aldrich syndrome, due to receive a stem cell transplant.

The chain links TRBV18 to TRBJ2-1; the D call may be TRBD1 or TRBD2 (5 bases each). This CDR3 is 15 amino acids long. The germline gives CDR1 KGHSH, CDR2 LQKENI. V was cut by 3 bases and J by 7 bases, with 16 bases left in between. In nucleotides, the CDR3 is TGTGCCAGCTCACCGGGGAAACCCTGGGGGAATGAGCAGTTCTTC. Its protein product is CASSPGKPWGNEQFF. Full variable domain (rest looked up from reference TRBV18 and TRBJ2-1): NAGVMQNPRHLVRRRGQEARLRCSPMKGHSHVYWYRQLPEEGLKFMVYLQKENIIDESGMPKERFSAEFPKEGPSILRIQQVVRGDSAAYFCASSPGKPWGNEQFFGPGTRLTVL.

This clonotype was picked up a small number of times. J is TRBJ2-4 and V is TRBV12-3 or TRBV12-4; TRBD2 matches at 7 bases. CDR3 length equals 17 residues. The ends lost 6 bases at V and 1 base at J; junction bases unmatched: 12. The CDR3 region is CASSHIRAGAAKNIQYF. As DNA, the CDR3 is TGTGCCAGCAGCCATATCAGGGCGGGAGCGGCCAAAAACATTCAGTACTTC.

The rearrangement links TRBV11-3 to TRBJ2-5, with D possibly being TRBD1 (6 bases). Germline CDR1 is SGHNT and CDR2 is YENEEA. The CDR3 sequence is 13 residues long. Trimming stripped 5 bases from V and 4 bases from J, with 11 bases between. The CDR3 nucleotides are TGTGCCAGCAGCCAGTCAGGGGCAGAGACCCAGTACTTC. Translated, it gives CASSQSGAETQYF.

The chain is built from TRBV5-1 and TRBJ2-1, with D unresolved. The V gene's germline CDR1 is SGHRS and CDR2 YFSETQ. Trimming took off 4 bases at V and 5 bases at J, with 10 bases between the two ends. The CDR3 has 13 amino acids. The CDR3 DNA is TGCGCCAGCAGCCTCTCGGTAAACAATGAGCAGTTCTTC. This sequence encodes CASSLSVNNEQFF.

The chain links TRBV19 to TRBJ2-7; D could derive from TRBD1 or TRBD2 (5 bases each). Trimming stripped 4 bases from V and 2 bases from J, with 12 bases between. The CDR3 sequence is 14 residues long. Germline CDR1 LNHDA, CDR2 SQIVND (reference sequence). The CDR3 DNA reads TGTGCCAGTAGTAAGGGACCGACGACCTACGAGCAGTACTTC. Protein sequence: CASSKGPTTYEQYF.